This T cell receptor beta chain derives from a study of T cell responses to AZD1222 COVID-19 vaccine. The CDR3 spans 12 residues. V was cut by 1 base and J by 8 bases, with 6 bases left in between. Profiling relied on immunoSEQ multiplex PCR, and the TCRdb table lists in-frame clones only, not all of them. This sample has about 140,000 clones; about 91% occur once, and the top ten carry about 3%. The sample consisted of peripheral blood, taken on day 0 of AZD1222 vaccination. The chain combines TRBV12-3 or TRBV12-4 with TRBJ2-1, with D possibly TRBD1 on 5 matching bases. The source is an adult in good health. CDR3 sequence: CASSLGGYEQFF. CDR3 nucleotides: TGTGCCAGCAGTTTAGGGGGCTATGAGCAGTTCTTC.